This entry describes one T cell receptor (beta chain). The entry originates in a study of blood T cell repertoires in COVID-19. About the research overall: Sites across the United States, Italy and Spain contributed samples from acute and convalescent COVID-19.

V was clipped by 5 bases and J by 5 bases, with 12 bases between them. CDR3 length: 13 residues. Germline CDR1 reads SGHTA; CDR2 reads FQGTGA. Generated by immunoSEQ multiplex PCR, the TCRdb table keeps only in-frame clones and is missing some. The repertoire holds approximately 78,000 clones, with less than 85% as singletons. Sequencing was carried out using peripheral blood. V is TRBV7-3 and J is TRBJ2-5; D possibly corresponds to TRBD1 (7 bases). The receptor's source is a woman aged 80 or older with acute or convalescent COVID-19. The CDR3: CASSPGGWETQYF. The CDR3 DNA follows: TGTGCCAGCAGCCCAGGGGGGTGGGAGACCCAGTACTTC.